This TCR beta chain was sequenced for a study of regulatory T cells in long-lasting Graves disease. Study-wide findings and caveats: Only peripheral blood was studied, not thyroid tissue.

Germline CDR1 and CDR2: KGHSH and LQKENI. Unmatched junction bases numbered 4, after V lost 5 bases and J lost 4 bases. This CDR3 has 13 residues. Time point noted: persistent/refractory GD, antithyroid drugs over 5 years with positive TRAb. Following extraction of RNA from PBMCs, that RNA was used to make the TCR library. Assembly of TCR beta libraries relied on iRepertoire HTBI primers together with Arm-PCR of CDR3 regions. MiXCR, run by TCRdb on the multiplex PCR reads, gives a single entry per CDR3 protein. The table has more than 300,000 distinct CDR3 sequences, roughly a fifth seen once. Many counts were recorded for this clonotype. Its target is not known.

This specimen was peripheral blood mononuclear cells (PBMCs), taken when the disease was refractory, from a patient treated with antithyroid drugs. The chain joins TRBV18 to TRBJ1-1; the match to TRBD1 covers 7 bases. The clonotype originates from a female donor with Graves disease. DNA of the CDR3: TGTGCCAGCTCAAAGGGACAGACCACTGAAGCTTTCTTT. This translates into CASSKGQTTEAFF.